The TCR beta chain under discussion was sequenced for a study of early T cells in non-severe SARS-CoV-2 infection. Overall study: From unsorted whole blood, bulk RNA was sequenced, and the chains remained unpaired.

Study results and caveats: In VDJdb matching, anti-spike CD8 responses were favored while private and CD4 specificities went missing.

Unique molecular identifier tags were affixed to discrete cDNA molecules. TCRdb fed the 5' RACE reads into MiXCR, producing one record per CDR3 protein. The sample yields over 90,000 distinct CDR3 sequences, roughly 14% seen once. This clonotype was recorded at least ten times. The antigen is undetermined. Material: whole blood. This receptor was taken from an adult who was a healthcare worker with PCR-confirmed SARS-CoV-2 infection or an uninfected control (not recorded which).

This CDR3 is CASSRSTLAGTYNEQFF. The CDR3 coding sequence is TGTGCCAGCAGCCGGTCCACCCTAGCGGGTACCTACAATGAGCAGTTCTTC. V is TRBV11-2 and J is TRBJ2-1; TRBD2 matches 8 bases. Germline values: CDR1 SGHAT, CDR2 FQNNGV. V gave up 5 bases and J gave up 2 bases; unmatched junction bases: 11. The length of the CDR3 is 17 residues.